Reported below is one T cell receptor beta chain. Sequencing used immunoSEQ multiplex PCR; TCRdb keeps in-frame clones, though not all of them. Altogether under 300,000 clones are present, approximately 89% being singletons, with the ten largest covering 2% to 2.5%. The sample is drawn from a study of blood T cell repertoires in COVID-19. Trimming at V came to 6 bases and at J to 6 bases, leaving 16 bases not matched to a gene. CDR3 length: 16 residues. Germline V gives CDR1 MRHNA, CDR2 SNTAGT. Donors were grouped by their self-reported clinical history. This sequence joins TRBV6-4 and TRBJ1-1, with TRBD1 matching 7 bases. This receptor was taken from a woman aged 40 to 50 with acute COVID-19. The sample was PBMCs or T cells enriched from blood (not recorded which). The CDR3 sequence is CASSPAPRDSFSEAFF. The CDR3 DNA sequence: TGTGCCAGCAGCCCAGCCCCCCGGGACAGCTTTTCTGAAGCTTTCTTT.